This T cell receptor beta chain was sequenced for a study of cytomegalovirus exposure and HLA in healthy donors. Use of 60 Vbeta and 13 Jbeta primers characterized the PCR. The protocol was immunoSEQ multiplex PCR, while the TCRdb copy is restricted to in-frame clones and leaves out a portion. The sample has roughly 63,000 clones; roughly 73% are singletons. Germline-derived CDR1 and CDR2 are SGDLS and YYNGEE. V was shortened by 4 bases and J by 0 bases, with 5 bases between the two germline ends. CDR3 size: 13 residues. General study points: The authors later linked a missense DCLRE1C variant to TCR beta V- and J-gene trimming. Across donors, presence/absence analyses took sequencing depth to be roughly uniform.

This clone was seen a handful of times. Its antigen is currently unknown. The TCR comes from a middle-aged woman in good health and CMV-seropositive. The chain couples TRBV9 to TRBJ2-1; no firm D call. Sequenced material: PBMCs. The CDR3: CASSPSSYNEQFF. In nucleotides, the CDR3 is TGTGCCAGCAGCCCCAGCTCCTACAATGAGCAGTTCTTC.